This TCR beta chain was found in a study of control samples from healthy donors and cancer patients (dated by TCRdb to 2018 to 2020). This clone occurred once. Its antigen is not yet known. Base qualities were left out, and no much larger clone turns up one base away. The protocol used for the library was the immunoSEQ multiplex PCR assay. TCRdb provides this immuneACCESS table in a form limited to in-frame rearrangements. Some clones are lacking; in checked studies, under half of them reflect an unresolved V gene, and why the rest are absent is not known. This sample is represented by 100,000 to 150,000 clones; approximately 90% of them were singletons. The ten largest clones add up to more than 6.5% of the sample. From a lookup of the germline V gene, CDR1 and CDR2 are SGHTS and YDEGEE. Here V drops 5 bases and J drops 4 bases, and the junction holds 12 bases not matched to any gene. Its CDR3 holds 15 amino acids, cysteine through phenylalanine. Only the CDR3 DNA stays, 45 bases, in frame from base 1.

Recombination connected TRBV5-8 to TRBJ2-7, with 7 bases aligning to TRBD1. The TCR originated in a man in his late teens or twenties in good health. What was sequenced was blood. The CDR3 in this case is CASSKPGQRVYEQYF. The DNA sequence is as follows: TGTGCCAGCAGTAAACCGGGACAGCGAGTTTACGAGCAGTACTTC. Here the CDR3 is joined to the reference TRBV5-8 and TRBJ2-7 genes, and the full variable domain is: EAGVTQSPTHLIKTRGQQATLRCSPISGHTSVYWYQQALGLGLQFLLWYDEGEERNRGNFPPRFSGRQFPNYSSELNVNALELEDSALYLCASSKPGQRVYEQYFGPGTRLTVT.